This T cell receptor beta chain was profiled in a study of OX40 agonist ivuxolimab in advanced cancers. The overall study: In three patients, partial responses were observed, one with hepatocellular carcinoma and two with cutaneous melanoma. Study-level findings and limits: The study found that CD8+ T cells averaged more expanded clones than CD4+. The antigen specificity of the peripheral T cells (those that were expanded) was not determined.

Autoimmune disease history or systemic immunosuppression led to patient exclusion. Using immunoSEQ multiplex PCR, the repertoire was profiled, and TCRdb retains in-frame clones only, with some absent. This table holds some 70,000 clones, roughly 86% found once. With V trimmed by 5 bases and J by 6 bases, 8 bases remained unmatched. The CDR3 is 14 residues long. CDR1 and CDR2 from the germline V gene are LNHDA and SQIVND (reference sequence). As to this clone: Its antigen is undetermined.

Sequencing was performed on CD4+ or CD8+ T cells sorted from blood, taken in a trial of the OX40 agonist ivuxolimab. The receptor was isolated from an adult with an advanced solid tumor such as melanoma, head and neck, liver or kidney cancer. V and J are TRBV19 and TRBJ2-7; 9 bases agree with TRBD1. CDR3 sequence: CASSPDRGKREQYF. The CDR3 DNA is TGTGCCAGTAGTCCTGACAGGGGGAAACGCGAGCAGTACTTC.